The present entry profiles one T cell receptor (beta chain) with its context. No antigen is known for it. Time point denoted: recipient sample about 28 days before transplant, after cytoreduction. These data originate in a study of T cell clonotyping in hematopoietic cell transplantation. The table came from immunoSEQ multiplex PCR; TCRdb's copy has only in-frame clones and leaves some out. In the table there are approximately 28,000 clones, around 80% of which are singletons. Study results and limitations: Higher Inverse Simpson Index values in graft donor and pretransplant recipient predicted broader posttransplant TCR diversity.

The specimen was peripheral blood mononuclear cells, collected before stem cell transplant. This TCR derives from a woman aged 60-75 years with acute myeloid leukemia. Some clones in this sample may be carry-over from other donors' samples.

CDR3 residues: CASSRERDSEKLFF. The CDR3 DNA is TGCGCCAGCAGCCGAGAAAGAGATTCTGAAAAACTGTTTTTT. V usage is TRBV4-1 and J usage is TRBJ1-4; D not resolved. Germline loops: CDR1 MGHRA, CDR2 YSYEKL. V was clipped by 4 bases and J by 7 bases, with 13 bases between them. This CDR3 region has 14 residues.